This T cell receptor (beta chain) appears in the sequencing data of a study of blood T cell repertoires in COVID-19. Study as a whole: Material from acute and convalescent COVID-19 was sourced from the United States, Italy and Spain. The analysed material was cDNA or gDNA that came from T cells, B-cell-depleted T cells, or PBMCs.

The assay was immunoSEQ multiplex PCR, and TCRdb's table has in-frame clones only and misses some. The sample holds 90,000 to 100,000 clones; approximately 86% are singletons and the top ten take less than 2%. V was trimmed by 3 bases and J by 4 bases, leaving 14 bases between them. The CDR3 is made up of 15 amino acids. Germline CDR1 reads SGHRS; CDR2 reads YFSETQ. This sequence joins TRBV5-1 and TRBJ2-1, with a weak D call TRBD1 (6 bases). The clonotype originates from an elderly man with acute or convalescent COVID-19. Material for sequencing was peripheral blood. CDR3 coding DNA: TGCGCCAGCAGCTGGACCGGGACACCTTACAATGAGCAGTTCTTC. Translating gives CASSWTGTPYNEQFF.